The 8 T cell receptor beta chains presented below share a single source sample, sequenced in a study of monozygotic twins with inflammatory bowel disease. From the 5' RACE reads, TCRdb lists one entry per CDR3 protein and no DNA. This sample's table has approximately 160,000 distinct CDR3 sequences. Input material: blood. These TCRs come from a human donor with ulcerative colitis or Crohn's disease, or a healthy co-twin of an affected twin (not recorded which).

The chain combines TRBV18 with TRBJ2-5; TCRdb's D call, TRBD2, is unchecked because there is no DNA. The germline gives CDR1 KGHSH, CDR2 LQKENI. The CDR3 covers 15 residues. This CDR3 reads CASSPVAGNQETQYF.

The chain employs TRBV5-1 and TRBJ2-3; the TCRdb call, TRBD2, lacks DNA for checking. The CDR3 runs 19 residues. Germline V CDR1 and CDR2: SGHRS, YFSETQ. CDR3: CASSWGTSGSHAGTDTQYF.

The chain employs TRBV12-3 or TRBV12-4 and TRBJ1-5. CDR3 length equals 13 residues. The CDR3 loop is CASTKSSNQPQHF.

The rearrangement links TRBV5-1 to TRBJ1-5; the D call from TCRdb, TRBD1, cannot be confirmed without DNA. This CDR3 is built from 15 residues. The germline V gene has CDR1 SGHRS and CDR2 YFSETQ. CDR3 sequence reads: CASSLSPGGFQPQHF.

The CDR3 sequence is CASSRRTSGSTDTQYF. V and J are TRBV14 and TRBJ2-3; TCRdb indicates TRBD2, and absent DNA this call remains unverified. The germline CDR1 and CDR2 sequences are SGHDN and FVKESK. The CDR3 totals 16 residues.

The rearrangement joins TRBV7-2 to TRBJ2-5; checking the TCRdb D call of TRBD2 is not possible without DNA. This CDR3 region has 15 residues. The V gene's germline CDR1 is SGHTA and CDR2 FQGNSA. The CDR3 loop is CASSLLLGGQETQYF.

The V gene is TRBV20-1, the J gene TRBJ1-2; there is no DNA to check the TCRdb D call of TRBD1. This CDR3 comprises 14 residues. The germline V gene encodes CDR1 DFQATT and CDR2 SNEGSKA (reference sequence). CDR3 amino acids: CSAFRDRVNYGYTF.

The chain joins TRBV5-1 to TRBJ2-7; TCRdb selects TRBD1, and the lack of DNA leaves this call unchecked. Germline V gives CDR1 SGHRS, CDR2 YFSETQ. This CDR3 comprises 15 residues. The CDR3: CASSIRGTANYEQYF.